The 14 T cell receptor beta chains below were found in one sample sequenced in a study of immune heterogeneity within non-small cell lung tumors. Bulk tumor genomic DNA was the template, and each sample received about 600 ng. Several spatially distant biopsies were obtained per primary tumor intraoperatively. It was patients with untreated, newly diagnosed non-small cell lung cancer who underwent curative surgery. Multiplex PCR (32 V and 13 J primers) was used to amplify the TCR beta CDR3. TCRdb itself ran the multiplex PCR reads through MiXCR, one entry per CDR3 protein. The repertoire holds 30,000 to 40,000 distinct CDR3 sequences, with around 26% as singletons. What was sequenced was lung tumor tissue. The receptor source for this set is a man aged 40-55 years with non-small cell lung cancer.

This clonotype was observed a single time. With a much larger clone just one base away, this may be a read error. CDR3 nucleotide sequence: TGTGCCAGAAGCGTACTGGACAGAGCTAACTATGGCTACACCTTC. This sequence encodes CARSVLDRANYGYTF. The chain has TRBV9 and TRBJ1-2, with a tentative D call TRBD1 (6 bases). This CDR3 contains 15 residues. Germline CDR1 is SGDLS and CDR2 is YYNGEE.

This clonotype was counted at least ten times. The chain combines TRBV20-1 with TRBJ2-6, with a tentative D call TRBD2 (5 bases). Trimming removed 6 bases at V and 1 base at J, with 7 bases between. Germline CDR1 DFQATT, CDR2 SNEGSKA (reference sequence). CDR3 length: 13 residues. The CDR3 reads CSAGGSGANVLTF. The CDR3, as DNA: TGCAGTGCCGGAGGTTCTGGGGCCAACGTCCTGACTTTC.

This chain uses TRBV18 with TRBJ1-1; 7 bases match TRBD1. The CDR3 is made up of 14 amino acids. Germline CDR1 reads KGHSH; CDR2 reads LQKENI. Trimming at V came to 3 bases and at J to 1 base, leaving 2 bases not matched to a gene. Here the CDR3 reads CASSPNRGNTEAFF. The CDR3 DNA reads TGTGCCAGCTCACCCAACAGGGGGAACACTGAAGCTTTCTTT. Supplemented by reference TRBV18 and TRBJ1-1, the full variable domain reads NAGVMQNPRHLVRRRGQEARLRCSPMKGHSHVYWYRQLPEEGLKFMVYLQKENIIDESGMPKERFSAEFPKEGPSILRIQQVVRGDSAAYFCASSPNRGNTEAFFGQGTRLTVV.

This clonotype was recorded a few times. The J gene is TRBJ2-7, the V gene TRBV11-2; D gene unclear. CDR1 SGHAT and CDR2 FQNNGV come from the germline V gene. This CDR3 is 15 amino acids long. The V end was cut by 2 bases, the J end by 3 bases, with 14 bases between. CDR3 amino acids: CASSLNSSPDYEQYF. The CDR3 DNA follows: TGTGCCAGCAGCTTAAACAGTTCCCCAGACTACGAGCAGTACTTC.

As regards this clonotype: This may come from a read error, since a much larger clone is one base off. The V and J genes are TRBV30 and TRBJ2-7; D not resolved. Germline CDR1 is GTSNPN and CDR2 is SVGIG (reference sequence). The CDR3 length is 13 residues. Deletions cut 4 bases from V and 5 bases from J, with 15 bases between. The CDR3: CAWTTGYTDEQYF. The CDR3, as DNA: TGTGCCTGGACCACCGGCTATACTGACGAGCAGTACTTC.

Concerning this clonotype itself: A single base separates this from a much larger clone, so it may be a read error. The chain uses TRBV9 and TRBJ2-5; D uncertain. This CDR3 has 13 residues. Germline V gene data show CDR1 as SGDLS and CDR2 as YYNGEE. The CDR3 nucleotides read TGTGCCAGAAGCGTAGATCTAGTAGAGACCCAGTACTTC. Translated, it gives CARSVDLVETQYF. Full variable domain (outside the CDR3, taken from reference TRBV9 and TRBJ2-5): DSGVTQTPKHLITATGQRVTLRCSPRSGDLSVYWYQQSLDQGLQFLIQYYNGEERAKGNILERFSAQQFPDLHSELNLSSLELGDSALYFCARSVDLVETQYFGPGTRLLVL.

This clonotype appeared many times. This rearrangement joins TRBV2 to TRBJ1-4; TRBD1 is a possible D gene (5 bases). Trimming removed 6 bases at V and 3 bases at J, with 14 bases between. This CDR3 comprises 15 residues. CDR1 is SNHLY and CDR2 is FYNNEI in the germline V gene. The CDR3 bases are TGTGCCAGCAGCGAAACAGGACTAGCTAATGAAAAACTGTTTTTT. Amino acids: CASSETGLANEKLFF. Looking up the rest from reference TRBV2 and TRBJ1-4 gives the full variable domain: EPEVTQTPSHQVTQMGQEVILRCVPISNHLYFYWYRQILGQKVEFLVSFYNNEISEKSEIFDDQFSVERPDGSNFTLKIRSTKLEDSAMYFCASSETGLANEKLFFGSGTQLSVL.

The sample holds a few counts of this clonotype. The CDR3 loop reads CASSFSGTGQANEKLFF. The CDR3 DNA reads as TGTGCCAGCAGTTTCTCCGGGACAGGCCAAGCTAATGAAAAACTGTTTTTT. The chain links TRBV12-3 or TRBV12-4 to TRBJ1-4, with 8 positions matching TRBD1. The CDR3 length is 17 residues. With V trimmed by 3 bases and J by 3 bases, 9 bases remained unmatched.

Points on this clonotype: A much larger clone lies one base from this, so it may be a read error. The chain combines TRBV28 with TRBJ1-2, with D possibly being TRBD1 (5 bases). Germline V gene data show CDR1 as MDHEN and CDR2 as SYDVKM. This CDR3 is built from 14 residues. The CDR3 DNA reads TGTGTCAGCAGTCAAGGGTCCCAGGGAAGGGGCTACACCTTC. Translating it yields CVSSQGSQGRGYTF.

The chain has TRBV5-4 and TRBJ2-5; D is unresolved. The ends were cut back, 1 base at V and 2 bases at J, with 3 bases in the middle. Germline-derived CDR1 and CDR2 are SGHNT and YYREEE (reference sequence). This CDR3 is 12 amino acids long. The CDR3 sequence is CASSLRQETQYF. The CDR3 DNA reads TGTGCCAGCAGCTTGCGGCAAGAGACCCAGTACTTC.

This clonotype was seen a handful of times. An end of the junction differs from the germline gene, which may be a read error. CDR3 amino acids: CSARDDRGYGQYF. Here the CDR3 DNA reads TGCAGTGCTAGAGATGACCGGGGCTACGGGCAGTACTTC. The chain links TRBV20-1 to TRBJ2-7; perhaps D is TRBD1 or TRBD2 (5 bases each). Germline CDR1 DFQATT, CDR2 SNEGSKA (reference sequence). The CDR3 totals 13 residues.

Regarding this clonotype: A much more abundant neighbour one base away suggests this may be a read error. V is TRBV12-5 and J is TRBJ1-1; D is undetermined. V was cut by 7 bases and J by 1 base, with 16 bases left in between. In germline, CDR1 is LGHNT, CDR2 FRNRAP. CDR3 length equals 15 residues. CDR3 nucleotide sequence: TGTGCTAGTGTCATGGCGACACACTCGAACACTGAAGCTTTCTTT. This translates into CASVMATHSNTEAFF. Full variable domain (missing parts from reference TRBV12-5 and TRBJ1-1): DARVTQTPRHKVTEMGQEVTMRCQPILGHNTVFWYRQTMMQGLELLAYFRNRAPLDDSGMPKDRFSAEMPDATLATLKIQPSEPRDSAVYFCASVMATHSNTEAFFGQGTRLTVV.

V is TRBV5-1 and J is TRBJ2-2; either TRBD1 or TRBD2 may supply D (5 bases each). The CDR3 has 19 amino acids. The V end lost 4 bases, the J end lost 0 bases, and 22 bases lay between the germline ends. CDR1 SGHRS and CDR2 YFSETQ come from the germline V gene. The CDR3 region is CASSRGIMGVPTNTGELFF. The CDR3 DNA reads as TGCGCCAGCAGCCGTGGGATAATGGGGGTCCCCACGAACACCGGGGAGCTGTTTTTT.

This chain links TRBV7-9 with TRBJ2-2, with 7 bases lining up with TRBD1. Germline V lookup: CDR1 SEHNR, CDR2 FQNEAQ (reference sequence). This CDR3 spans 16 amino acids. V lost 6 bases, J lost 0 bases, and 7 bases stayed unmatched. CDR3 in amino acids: CASSLSTGTNTGELFF. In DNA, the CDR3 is TGTGCCAGCAGTCTCTCGACAGGGACGAACACCGGGGAGCTGTTTTTT. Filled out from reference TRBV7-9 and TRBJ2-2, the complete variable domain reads DTGVSQNPRHKITKRGQNVTFRCDPISEHNRLYWYRQTLGQGPEFLTYFQNEAQLEKSRLLSDRFSAERPKGSFSTLEIQRTEQGDSAMYLCASSLSTGTNTGELFFGEGSRLTVL.